One sample yielded the 8 T cell receptor beta chains listed below, sequenced in a study of shared T cell receptors in the human thymus. Measured with immunoSEQ multiplex PCR; TCRdb has only the in-frame clones, and not every one. This sample has hundreds of thousands of clones; over 75% occur once, and the top ten carry 0.0094%. This same sample was also part of a study on human thymus T cells.

The specimen was thymocytes. These receptors were collected from a boy under three years old with a congenital heart defect.

This chain connects TRBV19 to TRBJ2-1; 7 bases fit TRBD2. V dropped 4 bases and J dropped 7; count of bases not matched to a gene: 13. This CDR3 spans 16 amino acids. The germline V gene encodes CDR1 LNHDA and CDR2 SQIVND (reference sequence). This chain's CDR3 is CASSRLAETIGNEQFF. The CDR3 DNA sequence: TGTGCCAGTAGTAGGCTAGCGGAGACCATCGGGAATGAGCAGTTCTTC.

The genes are TRBV29-1 and TRBJ1-2, with 8 bases identical to TRBD1. From germline, CDR1 is SQVTM and CDR2 ANQGSEA. CDR3 length: 15 residues. With 4 bases clipped from V and 0 bases from J, the junction kept 7 bases outside the gene matches. The CDR3 region has the DNA TGCAGCGTTGTCCACCCGGACAGGGCTAACTATGGCTACACCTTC. Residues: CSVVHPDRANYGYTF. Supplemented by reference TRBV29-1 and TRBJ1-2, the full variable domain reads SAVISQKPSRDICQRGTSLTIQCQVDSQVTMMFWYRQQPGQSLTLIATANQGSEATYESGFVIDKFPISRPNLTFSTLTVSNMSPEDSSIYLCSVVHPDRANYGYTFGSGTRLTVV.

V usage is TRBV27 and J usage is TRBJ2-2, with D perhaps matching TRBD1 (5 bases). The germline V and J ends were trimmed by 2 bases and 2 bases, with 21 bases remaining between them. Germline CDR1 MNHEY, CDR2 SMNVEV (reference sequence). The CDR3 has 19 residues. CDR3 sequence (DNA): TGTGCCAGCAGTTTACCCAAACCCCGGGCAGGACAAAACACCGGGGAGCTGTTTTTT. Translation: CASSLPKPRAGQNTGELFF.

V and J are TRBV15 and TRBJ2-5, with 8 bases identical to TRBD2. The DNA end is more similar to TRBJ2-7, so the J call may be wrong. Germline lookup yields CDR1 LNHNV and CDR2 YYDKDF (reference sequence). The CDR3 loop spans 13 amino acids. The DNA of the CDR3 is TGTGCCACCAAGCGGGAGAGCGGCTACGAGCAGTACTTC. It specifies CATKRESGYEQYF.

J is TRBJ1-2 and V is TRBV11-2; 10 nucleotides line up with TRBD1. Losses at the gene ends were 6 bases for V and 1 base for J; bases not matched to a gene: 11. The germline V gene has CDR1 SGHAT and CDR2 FQNNGV. The CDR3 is 17 amino acids. The CDR3 nucleotides are TGTGCCAGCAGTATCTCGACAGGGGGCCCTGTTAACTATGGCTACACCTTC. Translated: CASSISTGGPVNYGYTF. The whole variable domain, filled in from reference TRBV11-2 and TRBJ1-2, reads EAGVAQSPRYKIIEKRQSVAFWCNPISGHATLYWYQQILGQGPKLLIQFQNNGVVDDSQLPKDRFSAERLKGVDSTLKIQPAKLEDSAVYLCASSISTGGPVNYGYTFGSGTRLTVV.

V gene TRBV18 combines with J gene TRBJ2-7; 8 bases align to TRBD1. Trimming took 0 bases from V and 7 from J; bases not matched to a gene: 11. This CDR3 is 16 amino acids long. Germline V gene lookup returns CDR1 KGHSH and CDR2 LQKENI. CDR3 protein: CASSPPDRAILGEQYF. In DNA, the CDR3 is TGTGCCAGCTCACCACCGGACAGGGCTATCTTGGGGGAGCAGTACTTC.

V gene TRBV10-3 combines with J gene TRBJ2-3; D call uncertain. In germline, CDR1 is ENHRY, CDR2 SYGVKD. V was pared by 6 bases and J by 5 bases, with 12 bases between. This CDR3 region has 13 residues. CDR3 nucleotide sequence: TGTGCCATCAGGGGCCCCCGGCGAGATACGCAGTATTTT. Translation gives CAIRGPRRDTQYF.

The chain joins TRBV27 to TRBJ1-6; 7 nucleotides align to TRBD1. CDR1 is MNHEY, CDR2 SMNVEV, per germline (reference sequence). J lost 9 bases, V lost 3 bases, and 11 bases had no gene match. The CDR3 is made up of 16 amino acids. The CDR3 region has the DNA TGTGCCAGCAGTTTTGCCAGTCGGACAGGAGTTTCACCCCTCCACTTT. This sequence encodes CASSFASRTGVSPLHF.